Sequencing of this T cell receptor beta chain was carried out in a study of shared clonotypes between healthy human individuals. There are 14 residues in the CDR3. The trim removed 1 base at V and 7 bases at J, leaving 4 bases unmatched. From germline, CDR1 is SGHNT and CDR2 YYREEE (reference sequence). Repertoires were generated with immunoSEQ multiplex PCR, while TCRdb's copy carries only in-frame clones and drops some. The sample records about 1,500,000 clones, roughly 95% being singletons. This rearrangement joins TRBV5-4 to TRBJ1-4; 7 bases fit TRBD1. This clonotype was obtained from a man aged 25 to 45 in good health. The sample consisted of naive CD4+ T cells sorted from blood. Noted subset: CD45RA+ positively selected. CDR3 sequence: CASSLRQGVEKLFF. CDR3 nucleotide sequence: TGTGCCAGCAGCTTGAGGCAGGGGGTTGAAAAACTGTTTTTT.